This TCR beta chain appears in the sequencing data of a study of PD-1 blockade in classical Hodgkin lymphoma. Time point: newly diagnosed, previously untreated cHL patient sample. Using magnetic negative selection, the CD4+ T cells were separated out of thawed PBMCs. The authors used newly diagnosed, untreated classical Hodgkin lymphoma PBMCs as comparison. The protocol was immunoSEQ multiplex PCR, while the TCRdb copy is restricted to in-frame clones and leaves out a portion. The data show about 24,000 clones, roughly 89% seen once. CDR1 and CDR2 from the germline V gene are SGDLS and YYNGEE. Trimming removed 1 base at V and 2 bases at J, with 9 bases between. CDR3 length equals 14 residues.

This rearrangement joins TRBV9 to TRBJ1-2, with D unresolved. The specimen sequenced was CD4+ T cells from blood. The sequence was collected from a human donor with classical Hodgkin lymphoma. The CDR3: CASSVISGNYGYTF. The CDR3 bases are TGTGCCAGCAGCGTAATATCAGGCAACTATGGCTACACCTTC.